This T cell receptor (beta chain) comes out of a study of OX40 agonist ivuxolimab in advanced cancers. In the case of this clone: Its antigen is undetermined.

The CDR3 has 15 amino acids. Per the germline V gene, CDR1 is LNHDA and CDR2 is SQIVND (reference sequence). V shed 3 bases and J shed 1 base, with 12 bases lying between them. Some clones are missing from TCRdb's copy, which holds only in-frame ones; the method was immunoSEQ multiplex PCR. The repertoire includes some 64,000 clones, 84% of them detected once, and over 7.5% sits in the top ten. Whole-study findings and limits: Nonresponders included some who also had low normalized T-cell clonal expansion.

Specimen: CD4+ or CD8+ T cells sorted from blood, collected in a trial of the OX40 agonist ivuxolimab. The J gene is TRBJ2-5, the V gene TRBV19; D possibly corresponds to TRBD1 (6 bases). This receptor was obtained from an adult with an advanced solid tumor such as melanoma, head and neck, liver or kidney cancer. CDR3 protein: CASSIRQAPQETQYF. The DNA of the CDR3 is TGTGCCAGTAGTATTCGACAGGCCCCCCAAGAGACCCAGTACTTC. Drawing the rest from reference TRBV19 and TRBJ2-5, the complete variable domain is DGGITQSPKYLFRKEGQNVTLSCEQNLNHDAMYWYRQDPGQGLRLIYYSQIVNDFQKGDIAEGYSVSREKKESFPLTVTSAQKNPTAFYLCASSIRQAPQETQYFGPGTRLLVL.